A single sample is the source of the 24 T cell receptor beta chains below, sequenced in a study of T cells in localized non-small cell lung cancer. Method: immunoSEQ multiplex PCR; TCRdb's copy keeps in-frame clones and lacks some. The table includes roughly 16,000 clones, 89% detected once. The material sequenced was peripheral blood, taken before any cancer treatment. Receptors originate from a female donor older than 55 with stage III squamous cell lung carcinoma.

In DNA form, the CDR3 reads TGCGCCAGCAGTCTGCTACTAGCGGGAGATGTGGGGGTTGCCGGGGAGCTGTTTTTT. It specifies CASSLLLAGDVGVAGELFF. This chain connects TRBV4-1 to TRBJ2-2, with 11 bases that match TRBD2. CDR1 is MGHRA, CDR2 YSYEKL, per germline. This CDR3 contains 19 residues. J was trimmed by 6 bases and V by 6 bases; bases with no gene match: 18.

This rearrangement joins TRBV5-1 to TRBJ1-3, with no clear D. The CDR3 covers 16 residues. CDR1 SGHRS and CDR2 YFSETQ come from the germline V gene. Trimming left V 0 bases short and J 1 base short, with 11 bases between. Written as DNA, the CDR3 is TGCGCCAGCAGCTTGGGGACTGTGGGTTCTGGAAACACCATATATTTT. It is translated as CASSLGTVGSGNTIYF.

The chain uses TRBV7-9 and TRBJ2-5; no definite D call. The CDR3 is 9 residues long. The V and J ends lost 5 bases and 9 bases respectively, with 4 bases between them. Germline V gives CDR1 SEHNR, CDR2 FQNEAQ (reference sequence). This CDR3 reads CASSHPQYF. For the CDR3, the DNA is TGTGCCAGCAGCCACCCCCAGTACTTC.

V gene TRBV9 combines with J gene TRBJ2-2; possibly TRBD1 or TRBD2 for D (5 bases each). Trimming stripped 0 bases from V and 2 bases from J, with 23 bases between. CDR3 length: 20 residues. Looked up from germline, CDR1 is SGDLS and CDR2 is YYNGEE. The CDR3 loop reads CASSVDPGTASLVNTGELFF. The DNA for the CDR3 is TGTGCCAGCAGCGTAGACCCCGGGACGGCTAGCCTTGTTAACACCGGGGAGCTGTTTTTT.

The chain couples TRBV30 to TRBJ1-3; 9 positions match TRBD1. This CDR3 has 18 residues. Germline CDR1 and CDR2: GTSNPN and SVGIG (reference sequence). Trimming took 2 bases from V and 4 from J; bases not matched to a gene: 15. CDR3 DNA sequence: TGTGCCTGGAGTATCTCCCGGACAGGGGTAGGCCCCGGAAACACCATATATTTT. It codes for CAWSISRTGVGPGNTIYF.

This clone was found a few times. The J gene is TRBJ2-4, the V gene TRBV2, with 7 bases that match TRBD1. This CDR3 is built from 11 residues. V lost 10 bases and J lost 6; bases outside the gene matches: 3. Per the germline V gene, CDR1 is SNHLY and CDR2 is FYNNEI. The CDR3 nucleotides read TGTGCCACCTACAGGGGAAACATTCAGTACTTC. Encoded protein: CATYRGNIQYF.

This rearrangement joins TRBV7-6 to TRBJ1-5; a weak D match, TRBD1 (5 bases). V shed 0 bases and J shed 0 bases, with 12 bases lying between them. This CDR3 spans 17 amino acids. The germline V gene encodes CDR1 SGHVS and CDR2 FNYEAQ. The CDR3 coding sequence is TGTGCCAGCAGCTTAGCGGCGTCAGGGCATAGCAATCAGCCCCAGCATTTT. Translation: CASSLAASGHSNQPQHF.

Points on this clone: The conserved phenylalanine or tryptophan normally closing the CDR3 is absent here, so this likely arose from a read error. Because the CDR3's place on the DNA is in doubt, the DNA is left out and the CDR3 is given as listed by TCRdb. The J gene is TRBJ1-1, the V gene TRBV5-5; the D segment call TRBD1 is taken from the table without a DNA check. The germline CDR1 and CDR2 sequences are SGHKS and YYEKEE (reference sequence). Inclusive of both ends, the CDR3 amounts to 10 amino acids. CDR3 amino acids: CASSLRKGGT.

This chain connects TRBV5-1 to TRBJ1-1; no reliable D call. Germline assignment: CDR1 SGHRS and CDR2 YFSETQ. There are 14 residues in the CDR3. V was shortened by 4 bases and J by 1 base, with 11 bases between the two germline ends. CDR3 coding DNA: TGCGCCAGCAGCAAGGAAATGCGGAACACTGAAGCTTTCTTT. This sequence encodes CASSKEMRNTEAFF. Full variable domain (missing parts from reference TRBV5-1 and TRBJ1-1): KAGVTQTPRYLIKTRGQQVTLSCSPISGHRSVSWYQQTPGQGLQFLFEYFSETQRNKGNFPGRFSGRQFSNSRSEMNVSTLELGDSALYLCASSKEMRNTEAFFGQGTRLTVV.

This chain joins TRBV30 and TRBJ1-1; D possibly corresponds to TRBD1 (6 bases). Germline assignment: CDR1 GTSNPN and CDR2 SVGIG (reference sequence). The length of the CDR3 is 14 residues. V was shortened by 5 bases and J by 13 bases, with 26 bases between the two germline ends. CDR3 residues: CAWGSTGRSPMVFF. CDR3 coding DNA: TGTGCCTGGGGCTCTACAGGGAGATCTCCGATGGTTTTCTTT.

This chain links TRBV5-1 with TRBJ2-5; TRBD1 agrees at 9 bases. V lost 0 bases, J lost 5 bases, and 8 bases stayed unmatched. The CDR3 is 16 amino acids. Germline V CDR1 and CDR2: SGHRS, YFSETQ. In DNA, the CDR3 is TGCGCCAGCAGCTTGGCGACAGGGGGGAGGATGGAGACCCAGTACTTC. Its translation is CASSLATGGRMETQYF.

The CDR3 loop is CASLGQGAFF. CDR3 coding DNA: TGTGCCAGCCTGGGGCAGGGTGCTTTCTTT. The chain combines TRBV28 with TRBJ1-1; D possibly corresponds to TRBD1 (5 bases). The CDR3 is made up of 10 amino acids. Per the germline V gene, CDR1 is MDHEN and CDR2 is SYDVKM. Trimming removed 8 bases at V and 11 bases at J, with 12 bases between.

CDR3: CASMGGGTDTQYF. The CDR3 nucleotides are TGTGCCAGCATGGGGGGAGGCACAGATACGCAGTATTTT. The rearrangement joins TRBV28 to TRBJ2-3; possibly TRBD2 for D (6 bases). The germline gives CDR1 MDHEN, CDR2 SYDVKM. V was shortened by 7 bases and J by 1 base, with 9 bases between the two germline ends. There are 13 residues in the CDR3.

This clone appeared once. One junction end disagrees with the germline gene, perhaps due to a read error. The chain combines TRBV5-1 with TRBJ2-1, with 10 bases lining up with TRBD2. The CDR3 sequence is 17 residues long. Germline V gives CDR1 SGHRS, CDR2 YFSETQ. CDR3 DNA: TGCGCCAGCAACTTGATAGCTAGCGGGAGCTCCTACAATGAGCAGTTCTTC. Protein: CASNLIASGSSYNEQFF.

This rearrangement joins TRBV7-9 to TRBJ2-1, with 11 bases that match TRBD2. CDR1 is SEHNR and CDR2 is FQNEAQ in the germline V gene (reference sequence). This CDR3 region has 16 residues. J lost 12 bases, V lost 5 bases, and 15 bases had no gene match. The CDR3 loop is CASSPQLAGVIGGQFF. CDR3 coding DNA: TGTGCCAGCAGCCCACAACTAGCGGGGGTAATCGGCGGGCAGTTCTTC. The full variable domain, rest sourced from reference TRBV7-9 and TRBJ2-1, is DTGVSQNPRHKITKRGQNVTFRCDPISEHNRLYWYRQTLGQGPEFLTYFQNEAQLEKSRLLSDRFSAERPKGSFSTLEIQRTEQGDSAMYLCASSPQLAGVIGGQFFGPGTRLTVL.

The chain recombines TRBV6-5 with TRBJ2-7; 10 positions agree with TRBD1. CDR3 size: 14 residues. Germline CDR1 reads MNHEY; CDR2 reads SVGAGI. V lost 4 bases to trimming and J lost 5 bases; unmatched junction nucleotides: 5. The CDR3 loop reads CASSSTGGRDEQYF. Written as DNA, the CDR3 is TGTGCCAGCAGTTCGACAGGGGGCCGGGACGAGCAGTACTTC.

The chain carries TRBV28 and TRBJ2-5; 9 bases line up with TRBD1. The CDR3 runs 14 residues. With 6 bases clipped from V and 7 bases from J, the junction kept 9 bases outside the gene matches. Germline assignment: CDR1 MDHEN and CDR2 SYDVKM. CDR3 loop: CASRQQGAKGTQYF. The CDR3 DNA is TGTGCCAGCAGACAACAGGGGGCTAAGGGGACCCAGTACTTC.

The genes are TRBV6-1 and TRBJ2-7; D remains unclear. The CDR3 loop spans 12 amino acids. Germline V CDR1 and CDR2: MNHNS, SASEGT. Trimming shortened V by 5 bases and J by 6 bases, and 11 bases separated the two germline ends. The CDR3 DNA reads as TGTGCCAGCAGTCCGGGTATCGGCGAGCAGTACTTC. Protein: CASSPGIGEQYF.

The DNA of the CDR3 is TGTGCCACCCGACGGGGGGCGTCCGTTCAGCCCCAGCATTTT. It encodes CATRRGASVQPQHF. The V call is TRBV27, the J call TRBJ1-5; D is perhaps TRBD1 (6 bases). This CDR3 contains 14 residues. The germline V and J ends were trimmed by 10 bases and 6 bases, with 19 bases remaining between them. Germline CDR1 and CDR2: MNHEY and SMNVEV (reference sequence).

The chain links TRBV6-1 to TRBJ1-1, with no clear D. The CDR3 spans 13 residues. V shed 0 bases and J shed 7 bases, with 9 bases lying between them. Germline V gene lookup returns CDR1 MNHNS and CDR2 SASEGT. CDR3 sequence (DNA): TGTGCCAGCAGTGAAGCAGGGTTGAATGAAGCTTTCTTT. It codes for CASSEAGLNEAFF.

This clone has only one observation. One junction end disagrees with the germline gene, perhaps due to a read error. This chain uses TRBV2 with TRBJ2-3; a weak D match, TRBD1 (5 bases). The CDR3 is made up of 10 amino acids. Germline CDR1 reads SNHLY; CDR2 reads FYNNEI. The CDR3 coding sequence is TGTGCCAGCGGTACAGGTACGCAGTATTTT. This codes for CASGTGTQYF.

The chain carries TRBV11-3 and TRBJ2-1; either TRBD1 or TRBD2 may fit D (7 bases each). Germline CDR1 reads SGHNT; CDR2 reads YENEEA. The CDR3 consists of 18 residues. V was cut by 4 bases and J by 3 bases, with 22 bases left in between. In DNA form, the CDR3 reads TGTGCCAGCAGCTCCTCCCGGACCCTCAGGGGGGGCTACAATGAGCAGTTCTTC. This sequence encodes CASSSSRTLRGGYNEQFF.

The V and J genes are TRBV5-1 and TRBJ2-3, with TRBD2 matching over 8 bases. There are 15 residues in the CDR3. Germline lookup yields CDR1 SGHRS and CDR2 YFSETQ. Trimming removed 3 bases from V and 3 bases from J; junction bases left unmatched: 6. CDR3 amino acids: CASSSGLAPTDTQYF. CDR3 nucleotides: TGCGCCAGCAGCTCAGGACTAGCCCCGACAGATACGCAGTATTTT.

This CDR3 is CASSLGPRGGPYEQYF. For the CDR3, the DNA is TGTGCCAGCAGCTTAGGACCAAGAGGGGGTCCCTACGAGCAGTACTTC. J is TRBJ2-7 and V is TRBV7-2, with D possibly being TRBD1 (6 bases). The V gene's germline CDR1 is SGHTA and CDR2 FQGNSA. Trimming left V 1 base short and J 2 bases short, with 15 bases between. This CDR3 contains 16 residues.